Detailed here is one T cell receptor (beta chain). Libraries were prepared by immunoSEQ multiplex PCR; TCRdb keeps only in-frame clonotypes and omits some of them. The sample has just over 9,000 clones, roughly nine tenths seen once; the top ten hold 15% to 20%. Germline CDR1 is SGHTS and CDR2 is YDEGEE. This CDR3 region has 15 residues. V lost 0 bases and J lost 10, with 16 bases in between. The data were taken from a study of control samples from healthy donors and cancer patients. The sample taken for sequencing was PBMCs. The V gene is TRBV5-8, the J gene TRBJ1-4, with no clear D. The receptor was derived from a man in his sixties with colorectal cancer. The CDR3 region has the DNA TGTGCCAGCAGCTTGGGGCAGTCCTCAGAAGGAAAACTGTTTTTT. Amino acid sequence: CASSLGQSSEGKLFF.